A single sample gave rise to the 5 T cell receptor beta chains below, sequenced in a study of control samples from healthy donors and cancer patients. Produced via immunoSEQ multiplex PCR; TCRdb's table is partial and in-frame only. In the table there are tens of thousands of clones, 90% to 95% of which are singletons. Sequences were obtained from PBMCs. These receptors all come from a woman aged 40-49 years with lung cancer.

The chain combines TRBV4-2 with TRBJ2-3, with 11 positions matching TRBD2. CDR3 length equals 16 residues. After removal of 3 bases from V and 2 bases from J, the junction contained 4 bases not matched to a gene. Per the germline V gene, CDR1 is LGHNA and CDR2 is YNFKEQ. The CDR3 region is CASSHQTSGNTDTQYF. The DNA for the CDR3 is TGTGCCAGCAGCCACCAGACTAGCGGGAACACAGATACGCAGTATTTT.

The rearrangement uses TRBV19 and TRBJ2-7, with TRBD1 matching 8 bases. Unmatched junction bases numbered 5, after V lost 6 bases and J lost 1 base. The CDR3 spans 14 residues. Germline CDR1 and CDR2: LNHDA and SQIVND (reference sequence). CDR3 in amino acids: CASRVGTGSYEQYF. For the CDR3, the DNA is TGTGCCAGTAGAGTAGGGACAGGTTCCTACGAGCAGTACTTC.

About this clone: An end of the junction differs from the germline gene, which may be a read error. The chain combines TRBV7-7 with TRBJ2-1; no reliable D call. Per germline, CDR1 SSHAT and CDR2 FNYEAQ (reference sequence). The CDR3 has 15 amino acids. The CDR3 is CASSLDTESYNEQFF. CDR3 DNA: TGTGCTAGCAGCTTAGACACAGAATCCTACAATGAGCAGTTCTTC.

This chain connects TRBV5-4 to TRBJ1-2; D perhaps matches TRBD1 (5 bases). Germline CDR1 SGHNT, CDR2 YYREEE (reference sequence). The CDR3 runs to 14 residues. V was cut by 4 bases and J by 8 bases, with 18 bases left in between. CDR3 region: CASSRGGVAGGYTF. The CDR3 DNA reads TGTGCCAGCAGCCGCGGGGGTGTGGCCGGGGGCTACACCTTC.

The V call is TRBV5-5, the J call TRBJ1-1, with no clear D. With 2 bases removed from V and 4 bases from J, the gap between germline ends came to 15 bases. Germline values: CDR1 SGHKS, CDR2 YYEKEE (reference sequence). The CDR3 loop spans 15 amino acids. The CDR3 nucleotides are TGTGCCAGCAGCTTCGCGAATCCGGAGGCCACTGAAGCTTTCTTT. This encodes CASSFANPEATEAFF.